This T cell receptor beta chain derives from a study of T cell responses to AZD1222 COVID-19 vaccine. To note about this clone: Its antigen is not identified.

The V gene lost 4 bases and the J gene lost 3 bases, with 20 bases spanning the gap. The CDR3 is made up of 16 amino acids. Germline loops: CDR1 SGHRS, CDR2 YFSETQ. Libraries were prepared by immunoSEQ multiplex PCR; TCRdb keeps only in-frame clonotypes and omits some of them. The sample holds 150,000 or so clones, over 85% seen once. Study observations and caveats: Most donors were white British, females outnumbered males, and clonal diversity was possibly underestimated. Recipients of AZD1222 seropositive at baseline numbered only 6 or 7. Scientists sampled the repertoires only once the peak T cell response had passed.

The chain links TRBV5-1 to TRBJ2-7, with D possibly being TRBD2 (5 bases). The sequencing used peripheral blood, collected on day 0 of AZD1222 vaccination. This TCR was sampled from an adult in good health. CDR3 bases: TGCGCCAGCAGCGTCTTGAGTTCTAGCCTCAGCTACGAGCAGTACTTC. This gives the protein CASSVLSSSLSYEQYF.